These 28 T cell receptor beta chains share one sample of origin, sequenced in a study of vaccination effects on CD4 cells after COVID-19. Libraries were prepared by immunoSEQ multiplex PCR; TCRdb keeps only in-frame clonotypes and omits some of them. The table includes tens of thousands of clones, 73% detected once. Their antigens remain unidentified. After expansion with viral peptide pools in the ViraFEST assay, antigen-specific CD4+ T cells were sequenced. Scientists isolated CD4+ T cells after a roughly nine-day culture period ended. The vaccine given was either BNT162b2 or mRNA-1273, in two doses. The sample in question was CD4+ T cells from PBMCs cultured with HCoV-229E spike peptides, obtained after COVID-19 vaccination. The receptor source for this set is a human donor who received a COVID-19 vaccine.

In this sample, this clone turned up a few times. The rearrangement uses TRBV14 and TRBJ2-5, with D hard to call. Deletions cut 3 bases from V and 4 bases from J, with 6 bases between. In germline, CDR1 is SGHDN, CDR2 FVKESK. This CDR3 contains 12 residues. In DNA form, the CDR3 reads TGTGCCAGCAGCCATATAGGAGAGACCCAGTACTTC. It translates to CASSHIGETQYF.

The chain carries TRBV18 and TRBJ1-1; TRBD1 matches at 9 bases. The germline gives CDR1 KGHSH, CDR2 LQKENI. The J segment lost 5 bases and the V segment lost 4 bases, leaving 8 bases of the junction unmatched. CDR3 length equals 15 residues. The CDR3 protein is CASSQYRGLETEAFF. CDR3 bases: TGTGCCAGCTCACAATACAGGGGGCTGGAGACTGAAGCTTTCTTT.

This chain connects TRBV29-1 to TRBJ2-2, with 14 bases aligning to TRBD2. After removal of 4 bases from V and 2 bases from J, the junction contained 12 bases not matched to a gene. The germline V gene has CDR1 SQVTM and CDR2 ANQGSEA. The CDR3 sequence is 19 residues long. This chain's CDR3 is CSVAGMTSGGASNTGELFF. The CDR3, as DNA: TGCAGCGTTGCGGGAATGACTAGCGGGGGGGCCAGTAACACCGGGGAGCTGTTTTTT.

The gene calls are TRBV6-4 and TRBJ2-7; D perhaps matches TRBD2 (5 bases). The V gene lost 2 bases and the J gene lost 5 bases, with 10 bases spanning the gap. The CDR3 totals 13 residues. The V gene's germline CDR1 is MRHNA and CDR2 SNTAGT. In DNA form, the CDR3 reads TGTGCCAGCAGTGACACGGGGTCCCACGAGCAGTACGTC. This translates into CASSDTGSHEQYV.

V is TRBV6-5 and J is TRBJ1-2; no reliable D call. CDR1 is MNHEY and CDR2 is SVGAGI in the germline V gene. The CDR3 has 13 amino acids. V lost 5 bases and J lost 5, with 12 bases in between. Written as DNA, the CDR3 is TGTGCCAGCAGTAGTCCCTCCCCATATGGCTACACCTTC. Translated, it gives CASSSPSPYGYTF.

This sequence joins TRBV2 and TRBJ2-5; D gene ambiguous. Germline lookup yields CDR1 SNHLY and CDR2 FYNNEI. The length of the CDR3 is 13 residues. V lost 6 bases and J lost 5, with 13 bases in between. CDR3 residues: CASSPRLGETQYF. CDR3 in DNA: TGTGCCAGCAGCCCAAGACTGGGGGAGACCCAGTACTTC.

This clone was recorded once. The CDR3 protein is CASSENGGAYNEQFF. DNA for the CDR3: TGTGCCAGCAGTGAAAACGGGGGGGCTTACAATGAGCAGTTCTTC. This sequence joins TRBV2 and TRBJ2-1; 8 bases align to TRBD2. Losses at the gene ends were 2 bases for V and 4 bases for J; bases not matched to a gene: 4. This CDR3 region has 15 residues. Germline V gene data show CDR1 as SNHLY and CDR2 as FYNNEI.

The chain employs TRBV7-2 and TRBJ1-5; D ambiguous. The germline CDR1 and CDR2 sequences are SGHTA and FQGNSA. V lost 5 bases and J 5 bases, leaving 13 bases between the germline ends. The CDR3 covers 14 residues. The CDR3 DNA reads TGTGCCAGCAGCGCCTACTTTCAAGATCAGCCCCAGCATTTT. It is translated as CASSAYFQDQPQHF.

The CDR3 is CSVEKASKKTQYF. As DNA, the CDR3 is TGCAGCGTTGAAAAGGCTTCGAAAAAGACCCAGTACTTC. The chain employs TRBV29-1 and TRBJ2-5; D is uncertain. Trimming took off 2 bases at V and 6 bases at J, with 13 bases between the two ends. The CDR3 runs 13 residues. Germline V gene lookup returns CDR1 SQVTM and CDR2 ANQGSEA.

CDR3 sequence: CASSKVITHPYEQYV. CDR3 nucleotides: TGTGCCAGCAGCAAAGTTATCACACACCCTTACGAGCAGTACGTC. This chain connects TRBV21-1 to TRBJ2-7; the table's TRBD1 call for D was not verified on the DNA. TRBV21-1 is a documented pseudogene. This CDR3 is built from 15 residues.

V and J are TRBV14 and TRBJ2-2; possibly TRBD1 for D (5 bases). Trimming pared 4 bases from V and 4 bases from J, leaving 10 bases between. The germline V gene encodes CDR1 SGHDN and CDR2 FVKESK. This CDR3 comprises 14 residues. CDR3 nucleotide sequence: TGTGCCAGCAGCCCCCTAGGGGTCACCGGGGAGCTGTTTTTT. The encoded protein is CASSPLGVTGELFF.

The V gene is TRBV7-9, the J gene TRBJ1-2, with a tentative D call TRBD1 (5 bases). In germline, CDR1 is SEHNR, CDR2 FQNEAQ (reference sequence). V was pared by 4 bases and J by 2 bases, with 14 bases between. The CDR3 totals 15 residues. The CDR3 DNA reads TGTGCCAGCAGCTCCGGACGGGACGCAAACTATGGCTACACCTTC. Its translation: CASSSGRDANYGYTF.

There are a few counts of this clone. CDR3: CASSRTGPGGDYNEQFF. CDR3 DNA: TGTGCCAGCTCACGAACGGGCCCCGGGGGGGACTACAATGAGCAGTTCTTC. The rearrangement links TRBV18 to TRBJ2-1, with 8 bases matching TRBD2. The CDR3 has 17 residues. Trimming at V came to 4 bases and at J to 3 bases, leaving 11 bases not matched to a gene. Germline V gene sequence: CDR1 KGHSH, CDR2 LQKENI.

This chain joins TRBV27 and TRBJ1-1, with D possibly matching TRBD1 (5 bases). The germline gives CDR1 MNHEY, CDR2 SMNVEV (reference sequence). The V end was cut by 6 bases, the J end by 1 base, with 18 bases between. CDR3 length: 16 amino acids. The CDR3 bases are TGTGCCAGCAGCCTAGGGTGGGGACTGGGGAACACTGAAGCTTTCTTT. Translating it yields CASSLGWGLGNTEAFF.

The chain combines TRBV6-6 with TRBJ2-3; D not certain. The CDR3 extends over 13 amino acids. Germline-derived CDR1 and CDR2 are MNHNY and SVGAGI (reference sequence). V shed 6 bases and J shed 3 bases, with 10 bases lying between them. The CDR3 sequence is CASRPIGTDTQYF. The DNA of the CDR3 is TGTGCCAGCAGACCGATAGGTACAGATACGCAGTATTTT.

V usage is TRBV2 and J usage is TRBJ1-6; D is possibly TRBD1 (6 bases). V was clipped by 8 bases and J by 6 bases, with 14 bases between them. This CDR3 comprises 14 residues. The V gene's germline CDR1 is SNHLY and CDR2 FYNNEI. The CDR3 DNA sequence: TGTGCCAGCCGACCCGGGGGGGCTAATTCACCCCTCCACTTT. This translates into CASRPGGANSPLHF. The whole variable domain, filled in from reference TRBV2 and TRBJ1-6, reads EPEVTQTPSHQVTQMGQEVILRCVPISNHLYFYWYRQILGQKVEFLVSFYNNEISEKSEIFDDQFSVERPDGSNFTLKIRSTKLEDSAMYFCASRPGGANSPLHFGNGTRLTVT.

The chain carries TRBV7-3 and TRBJ2-1; D is unresolved. Trimming shortened V by 5 bases and J by 0 bases, and 14 bases separated the two germline ends. Germline assignment: CDR1 SGHTA and CDR2 FQGTGA. The CDR3 spans 16 residues. The CDR3 region has the DNA TGTGCCAGCAGCCCGAATGGCTTCTTCTCCTACAATGAGCAGTTCTTC. Translated: CASSPNGFFSYNEQFF.

The count of this clone is one. The chain employs TRBV24-1 and TRBJ2-1, with 15 bases matching TRBD2. CDR1 KGHDR and CDR2 SFDVKD come from the germline V gene. The CDR3 runs to 16 residues. Trimming removed 4 bases from V and 8 bases from J; junction bases left unmatched: 5. The CDR3 region has the DNA TGTGCCACCAGTGACGAGGGACTAGCGGGGGGCTATGAGCAGTTCTTC. Translated: CATSDEGLAGGYEQFF.

Here the CDR3 reads CATSDPSPPTSGDRNTLTQYF. CDR3 bases: TGTGCCACCAGTGATCCGTCCCCACCTACTAGCGGGGACCGCAATACCCTCACGCAGTATTTT. The J gene is TRBJ2-3, the V gene TRBV24-1; 10 nucleotides match TRBD2. V lost 3 bases, J lost 9 bases, and 26 bases stayed unmatched. CDR3 length: 21 amino acids. CDR1 and CDR2 (germline): KGHDR, SFDVKD.

The chain combines TRBV30 with TRBJ2-3; D gene uncertain. Germline values: CDR1 GTSNPN, CDR2 SVGIG (reference sequence). The CDR3 has 11 residues. With 3 bases removed from V and 2 bases from J, the gap between germline ends came to 3 bases. The CDR3 loop is CAWSLTDTQYF. The CDR3 nucleotides are TGTGCCTGGAGCCTCACAGATACGCAGTATTTT.

CDR3 amino acids: CASERGVNTEAFF. In nucleotides, the CDR3 is TGTGCCAGCGAAAGGGGTGTGAACACTGAAGCTTTCTTT. The chain joins TRBV2 to TRBJ1-1, with a possible D match to TRBD1 (5 bases). This CDR3 is 13 amino acids long. Germline V gene sequence: CDR1 SNHLY, CDR2 FYNNEI. V was clipped by 8 bases and J by 0 bases, with 10 bases between them. Complete variable domain (other parts from reference TRBV2 and TRBJ1-1): EPEVTQTPSHQVTQMGQEVILRCVPISNHLYFYWYRQILGQKVEFLVSFYNNEISEKSEIFDDQFSVERPDGSNFTLKIRSTKLEDSAMYFCASERGVNTEAFFGQGTRLTVV.

This clone occurred a few times. The chain carries TRBV18 and TRBJ1-2; 7 bases match TRBD1. The CDR3 sequence is 14 residues long. CDR1 KGHSH and CDR2 LQKENI come from the germline V gene. Losses at the gene ends were 0 bases for V and 4 bases for J; bases not matched to a gene: 2. Here the CDR3 reads CASSPPGGGYGYTF. CDR3 sequence (DNA): TGTGCCAGCTCACCACCAGGGGGCGGCTATGGCTACACCTTC.

This clone was found a few times. The chain joins TRBV10-2 to TRBJ1-5, with 9 nucleotides matching TRBD1. Germline V lookup: CDR1 WSHSY, CDR2 SAAADI. This CDR3 has 14 residues. Trimming removed 10 bases from V and 3 bases from J; junction bases left unmatched: 7. CDR3 DNA sequence: TGCGCCACCCTGGACAGGGGCGCCAATCAGCCCCAGCATTTT. Protein: CATLDRGANQPQHF.

This chain uses TRBV19 with TRBJ1-2; TRBD1 matches at 8 bases. This CDR3 is 15 amino acids long. The germline gives CDR1 LNHDA, CDR2 SQIVND (reference sequence). The V gene end was trimmed by 4 bases and the J gene end by 4 bases; junction bases not matched to a gene: 8. This CDR3 is CASSTSWTGSYGYTF. The CDR3 DNA sequence: TGTGCCAGTAGTACCTCTTGGACAGGGAGCTATGGCTACACCTTC.

The chain couples TRBV6-5 to TRBJ2-1; D possibly matches TRBD1 or TRBD2 (6 bases each). Trimming shortened V by 7 bases and J by 10 bases, and 11 bases separated the two germline ends. Looked up from germline, CDR1 is MNHEY and CDR2 is SVGAGI. This CDR3 has 11 amino acids. The CDR3 coding sequence is TGTGCCAGCACCGAAGGGGGGGAGCAGTTCTTC. It specifies CASTEGGEQFF.

The V gene is TRBV9, the J gene TRBJ1-4; D is undetermined. The CDR3 has 16 residues. Per germline, CDR1 SGDLS and CDR2 YYNGEE. V was clipped by 4 bases and J by 8 bases, with 21 bases between them. The CDR3 reads CASSPFGRGGYEKLFF. DNA for the CDR3: TGTGCCAGCAGCCCTTTTGGGCGGGGAGGGTACGAAAAACTGTTTTTT.

The chain recombines TRBV5-4 with TRBJ1-4, with TRBD1 identical over 8 bases. Unmatched junction bases numbered 1, after V lost 4 bases and J lost 5 bases. The length of the CDR3 is 13 residues. Germline CDR1 reads SGHNT; CDR2 reads YYREEE (reference sequence). The CDR3 here is CASSRDRNEKLFF. The CDR3 DNA is TGTGCCAGCAGCCGGGACAGGAATGAAAAACTGTTTTTT.

This chain links TRBV4-1 with TRBJ2-3; perhaps TRBD2 as D (6 bases). V shed 1 base and J shed 1 base, with 12 bases lying between them. CDR1 is MGHRA, CDR2 YSYEKL, per germline. This CDR3 is 16 amino acids long. The CDR3 region has the DNA TGCGCCAGCAGCCAAGGTTGGGGGGACGGCACAGATACGCAGTATTTT. As protein: CASSQGWGDGTDTQYF.